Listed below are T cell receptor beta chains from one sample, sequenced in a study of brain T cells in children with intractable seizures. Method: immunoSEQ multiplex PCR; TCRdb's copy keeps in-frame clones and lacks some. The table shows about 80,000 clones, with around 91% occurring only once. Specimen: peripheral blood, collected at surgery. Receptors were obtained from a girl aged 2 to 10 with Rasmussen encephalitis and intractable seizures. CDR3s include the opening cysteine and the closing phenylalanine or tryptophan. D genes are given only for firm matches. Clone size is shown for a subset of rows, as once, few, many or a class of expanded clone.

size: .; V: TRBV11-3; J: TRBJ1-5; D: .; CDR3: CASSNDRRPWGNQPQHF; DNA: TGTGCCAGCAGTAATGACAGGAGGCCCTGGGGCAATCAGCCCCAGCATTTT
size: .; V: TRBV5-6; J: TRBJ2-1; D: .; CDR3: CASSFNSDEQFF; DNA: TGTGCCAGCAGCTTTAATTCCGATGAGCAGTTCTTC
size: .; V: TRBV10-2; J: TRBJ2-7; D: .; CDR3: CASSDPPGLGFYEQYF; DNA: TGCGCCAGCAGTGACCCACCGGGACTCGGCTTCTACGAGCAGTACTTC
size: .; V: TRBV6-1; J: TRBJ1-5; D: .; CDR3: CASSEYWGGQPQHF; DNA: TGTGCCAGCAGTGAGTACTGGGGAGGTCAGCCCCAGCATTTT
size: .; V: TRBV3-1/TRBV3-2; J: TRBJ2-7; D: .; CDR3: CASSQVGYEQYF; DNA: TGTGCCAGCAGCCAAGTAGGGTACGAGCAGTACTTC
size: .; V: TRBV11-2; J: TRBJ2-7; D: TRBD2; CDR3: CASSYPSGRISYEQYF; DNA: TGTGCCAGCAGCTACCCTAGCGGGAGGATCAGCTACGAGCAGTACTTC
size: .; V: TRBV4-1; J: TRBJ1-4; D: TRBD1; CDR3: CASSLRQGANEKLFF; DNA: TGCGCCAGCAGCCTTCGACAGGGCGCTAATGAAAAACTGTTTTTT
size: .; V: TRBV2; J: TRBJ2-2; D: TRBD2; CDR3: CARILAGTGELFF; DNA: TGTGCCAGGATCCTAGCGGGCACCGGGGAGCTGTTTTTT
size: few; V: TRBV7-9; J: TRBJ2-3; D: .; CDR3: CASSGASGVDTQYF; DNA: TGTGCCAGCAGTGGGGCGTCAGGGGTAGATACGCAGTATTTT
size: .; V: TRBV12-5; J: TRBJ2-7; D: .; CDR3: CASGFSHLGAYEQYF; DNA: TGTGCTAGTGGTTTCTCCCATCTGGGCGCCTACGAGCAGTACTTC
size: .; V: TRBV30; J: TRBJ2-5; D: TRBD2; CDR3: CAWSGITSGGASQETQYF; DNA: TGTGCCTGGAGTGGAATAACTAGCGGGGGGGCAAGCCAAGAGACCCAGTACTTC
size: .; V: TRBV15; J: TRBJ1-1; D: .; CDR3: CATSRGRWVEAFF; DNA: TGTGCCACCAGCAGAGGCCGATGGGTTGAAGCTTTCTTT
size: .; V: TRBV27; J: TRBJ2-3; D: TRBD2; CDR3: CASSMYRAGGDTDTQYF; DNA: TGTGCCAGCAGTATGTACAGGGCGGGGGGCGACACAGATACGCAGTATTTT
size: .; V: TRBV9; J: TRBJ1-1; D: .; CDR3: CASSAQGENTEAFF; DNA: TGTGCCAGCAGCGCGCAGGGAGAGAACACTGAAGCTTTCTTT
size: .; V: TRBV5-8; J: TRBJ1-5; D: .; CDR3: CASSENPGRGNQPQHF; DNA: TGTGCCAGCAGCGAAAACCCGGGACGGGGCAATCAGCCCCAGCATTTT
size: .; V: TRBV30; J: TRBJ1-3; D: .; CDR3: CAWLTGPSGNTIYF; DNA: TGTGCCTGGCTTACAGGTCCCTCTGGAAACACCATATATTTT
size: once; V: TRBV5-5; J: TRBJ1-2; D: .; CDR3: CASSLSAGLTF; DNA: TGTGCCAGCAGCTTGTCTGCCGGCTTAACCTTC
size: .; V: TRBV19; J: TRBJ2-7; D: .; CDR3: CASSIDLETAPYEQYF; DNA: TGTGCCAGTAGTATAGATCTGGAGACGGCCCCCTACGAGCAGTACTTC
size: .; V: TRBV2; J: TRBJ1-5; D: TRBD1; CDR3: CASSPDRASSNQPQHF; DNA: TGTGCCAGCAGTCCCGACAGGGCAAGTAGCAATCAGCCCCAGCATTTT
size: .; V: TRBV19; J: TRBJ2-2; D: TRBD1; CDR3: CASSYRTGGSTGELFF; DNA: TGTGCCAGTTCCTACAGGACAGGGGGCAGTACCGGGGAGCTGTTTTTT
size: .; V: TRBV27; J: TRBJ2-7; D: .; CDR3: CASSFRGGSYEQYF; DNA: TGTGCCAGCAGTTTTAGGGGGGGCTCCTACGAGCAGTACTTC
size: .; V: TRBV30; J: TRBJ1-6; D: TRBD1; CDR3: CAWATGQGDSPLHF; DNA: TGTGCCTGGGCTACGGGACAGGGGGATTCACCCCTCCACTTT
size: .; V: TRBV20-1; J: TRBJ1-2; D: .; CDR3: CSASSSDYGYTF; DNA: TGCAGTGCTAGTTCGTCGGACTATGGCTACACCTTC
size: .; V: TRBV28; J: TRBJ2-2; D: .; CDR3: CASSLGGPTGELFF; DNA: TGTGCCAGCAGTTTAGGAGGGCCCACCGGGGAGCTGTTTTTT
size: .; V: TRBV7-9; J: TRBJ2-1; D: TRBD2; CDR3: CASSPGEGIYNEQFF; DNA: TGTGCCAGCAGTCCCGGGGAGGGCATCTACAATGAGCAGTTCTTC
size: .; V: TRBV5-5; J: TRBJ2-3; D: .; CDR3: CASSLPHTDTQYF; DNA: TGTGCCAGCAGCTTGCCACACACAGATACGCAGTATTTT
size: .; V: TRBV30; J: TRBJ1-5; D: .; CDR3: CAWKGGVNQPQHF; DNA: TGTGCCTGGAAAGGAGGGGTAAATCAGCCCCAGCATTTT
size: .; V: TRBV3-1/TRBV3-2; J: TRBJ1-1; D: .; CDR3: CASSQLGQKNTEAFF; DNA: TGTGCCAGCAGCCAACTCGGACAGAAGAACACTGAAGCTTTCTTT
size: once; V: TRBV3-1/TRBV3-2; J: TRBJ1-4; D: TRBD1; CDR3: CASSPGQGKEKLFF; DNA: TGTGCCAGCAGTCCGGGACAGGGTAAAGAAAAACTGTTTTTT
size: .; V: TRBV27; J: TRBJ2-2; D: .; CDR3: CASSLMSGELFF; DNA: TGTGCCAGCAGTTTAATGTCCGGGGAGCTGTTTTTT
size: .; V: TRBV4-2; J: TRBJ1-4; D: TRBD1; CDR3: CASSQQGVEEKLFF; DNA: TGTGCCAGCAGCCAACAGGGGGTGGAGGAAAAACTGTTTTTT
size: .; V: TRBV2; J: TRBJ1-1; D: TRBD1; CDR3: CASRGQNEAFF; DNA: TGTGCCAGCAGGGGACAGAATGAAGCTTTCTTT
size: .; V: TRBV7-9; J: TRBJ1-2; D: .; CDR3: CASSFKGPTGNYGYTF; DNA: TGTGCCAGCAGCTTTAAAGGGCCCACAGGGAACTATGGCTACACCTTC
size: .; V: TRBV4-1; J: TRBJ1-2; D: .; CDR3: CASSQASGVRGYTF; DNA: TGCGCCAGCAGCCAAGCATCCGGGGTAAGAGGCTACACCTTC
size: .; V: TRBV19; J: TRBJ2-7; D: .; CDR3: CASRRTVDSYEQYF; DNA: TGTGCCAGTAGGCGGACGGTTGACTCCTACGAGCAGTACTTC
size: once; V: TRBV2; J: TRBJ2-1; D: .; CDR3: CASKRGKWQGSGNEQFF; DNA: TGTGCCAGCAAGAGAGGAAAATGGCAGGGGTCGGGCAATGAGCAGTTCTTC
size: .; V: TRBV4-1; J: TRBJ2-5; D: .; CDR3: CASSQENPGVQETQYF; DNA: TGCGCCAGCAGCCAAGAGAACCCCGGGGTTCAAGAGACCCAGTACTTC
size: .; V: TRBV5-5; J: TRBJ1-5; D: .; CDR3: CASSLVGARLGGNQPQHF; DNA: TGTGCCAGCAGCTTGGTGGGGGCACGACTTGGAGGCAATCAGCCCCAGCATTTT
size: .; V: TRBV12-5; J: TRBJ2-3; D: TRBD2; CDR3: CASGLVAGDGSDTQYF; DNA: TGTGCTAGTGGTTTGGTAGCGGGAGATGGATCAGATACGCAGTATTTT
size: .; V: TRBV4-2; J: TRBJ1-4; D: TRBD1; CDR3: CASSHRQGEGEKLFF; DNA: TGTGCCAGCAGCCATCGACAGGGAGAAGGTGAAAAACTGTTTTTT
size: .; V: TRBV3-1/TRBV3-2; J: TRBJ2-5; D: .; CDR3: CASSQYREQETQYF; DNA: TGTGCCAGCAGCCAATACAGGGAGCAAGAGACCCAGTACTTC
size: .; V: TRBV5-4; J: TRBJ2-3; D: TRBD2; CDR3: CASSLVSSGGHDTQYF; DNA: TGTGCCAGCAGCTTGGTTTCTAGCGGGGGGCATGATACGCAGTATTTT
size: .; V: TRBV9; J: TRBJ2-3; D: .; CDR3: CASSVDPSTDTQYF; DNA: TGTGCCAGCAGCGTAGACCCCAGCACAGATACGCAGTATTTT
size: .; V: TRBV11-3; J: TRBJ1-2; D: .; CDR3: CASSLQGEGYTF; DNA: TGTGCCAGCAGCTTACAAGGGGAGGGCTACACCTTC
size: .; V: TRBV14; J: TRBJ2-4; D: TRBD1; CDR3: CASSRGPTNIQYF; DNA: TGTGCCAGCAGCAGGGGGCCGACTAACATTCAGTACTTC
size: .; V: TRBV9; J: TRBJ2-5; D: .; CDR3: CASSSLGPRETQYF; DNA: TGTGCCAGCAGCTCCCTAGGTCCCCGAGAGACCCAGTACTTC
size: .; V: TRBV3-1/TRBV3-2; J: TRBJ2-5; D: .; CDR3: CASSPRTRGETQYF; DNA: TGTGCCAGCAGCCCCCGGACTAGGGGGGAGACCCAGTACTTC
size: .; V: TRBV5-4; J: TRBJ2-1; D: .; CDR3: CASSPVGSYNEQFF; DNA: TGTGCCAGCAGCCCGGTAGGCTCCTACAATGAGCAGTTCTTC
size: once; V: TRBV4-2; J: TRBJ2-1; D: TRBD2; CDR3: CASSLTLLAGEYNEQFF; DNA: TGTGCCAGCAGCCTCACTTTACTAGCGGGAGAGTACAATGAGCAGTTCTTC
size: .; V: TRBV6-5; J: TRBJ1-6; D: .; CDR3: CATGQLFNSPLHF; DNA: TGTGCCACCGGACAGCTTTTTAATTCACCCCTCCACTTT
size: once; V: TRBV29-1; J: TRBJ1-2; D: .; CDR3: CSVEGGRAGYTF; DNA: TGCAGCGTTGAAGGGGGGCGAGCCGGCTACACCTTC
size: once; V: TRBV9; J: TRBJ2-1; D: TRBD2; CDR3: CASSVGGLAEFNEQFF; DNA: TGTGCCAGCAGCGTAGGGGGACTAGCGGAATTCAATGAGCAGTTCTTC
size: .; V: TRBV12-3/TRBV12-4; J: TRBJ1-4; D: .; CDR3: CASSSNEKLFF; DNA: TGTGCCAGCAGTTCTAATGAAAAACTGTTTTTT